These 21 T cell receptor beta chains share one sample of origin, sequenced in a study of response to subunit inactivated influenza vaccine (dated by TCRdb to between 2018 and 2020). The library was built by means of RT-PCR. TCRdb lists the instrument as Illumina HiSeq 2500. Using fastp at Q25 and MiXCR, TCRdb reprocessed the public reads and kept productive beta chains. Entries that share a CDR3 protein sequence are merged under the most common genes and DNA. The sample contains about 650,000 distinct CDR3 sequences, 11% to 15% of them found a single time. The top ten clonotypes cover around 7.6% of the sample. The source was PBMCs from blood, collected 14 days before vaccination. These TCRs come from a man aged 50 or older who received an inactivated influenza vaccine. Donor details come from another sample of the same person, matched by shared clones.

This clonotype was seen more than once but under ten times. V gene TRBV7-2 combines with J gene TRBJ2-7, with D possibly TRBD2 on 6 matching bases. V gave up 1 base and J gave up 0 bases, with 10 bases separating them. Germline V gene data show CDR1 as SGHTA and CDR2 as FQGNSA. This CDR3 spans 15 amino acids. CDR3 sequence reads: CASSLGGDPSYEQYF. As DNA, the CDR3 is TGTGCCAGCAGCTTAGGGGGGGACCCCTCCTACGAGCAGTACTTC.

This clonotype occurred once. The rearrangement links TRBV5-1 to TRBJ2-1; 9 bases match TRBD1. V lost 10 bases and J lost 10; bases outside the gene matches: 18. From germline, CDR1 is SGHRS and CDR2 YFSETQ. The CDR3 contains 15 residues. The CDR3 reads CAGSTDTGTGSEQFF. CDR3 bases: TGCGCCGGATCAACCGACACCGGGACAGGGAGCGAGCAGTTCTTC.

The genes are TRBV28 and TRBJ2-3; the match to TRBD2 covers 7 bases. In germline, CDR1 is MDHEN, CDR2 SYDVKM. This CDR3 is built from 21 residues. After removal of 6 bases from V and 0 bases from J, the junction contained 24 bases not matched to a gene. CDR3 in amino acids: CASRREIGVVAGEFSTDTQYF. CDR3 DNA: TGTGCCAGCAGGAGGGAGATAGGGGTCGTTGCGGGAGAGTTTAGCACAGATACGCAGTATTTT. The whole variable domain, remainder taken from reference TRBV28 and TRBJ2-3, is DVKVTQSSRYLVKRTGEKVFLECVQDMDHENMFWYRQDPGLGLRLIYFSYDVKMKEKGDIPEGYSVSREKKERFSLILESASTNQTSMYLCASRREIGVVAGEFSTDTQYFGPGTRLTVL.

The rearrangement links TRBV5-1 to TRBJ2-2; possibly TRBD1 or TRBD2 for D (5 bases each). There are 17 residues in the CDR3. Trimming removed 4 bases at V and 6 bases at J, with 22 bases between. Germline V gene data show CDR1 as SGHRS and CDR2 as YFSETQ. CDR3 nucleotides: TGCGCCAGCAGCAGTGGTGGGACGTCAGGGTTTGCCGGGGAGCTGTTTTTT. This sequence encodes CASSSGGTSGFAGELFF.

V and J are TRBV6-5 and TRBJ1-3; unclear D gene. With 4 bases removed from V and 2 bases from J, the gap between germline ends came to 15 bases. Germline V gene sequence: CDR1 MNHEY, CDR2 SVGAGI. The CDR3 is 16 residues long. The chain's CDR3 is CASSSRTPRTGNTIYF. CDR3 nucleotides: TGTGCCAGCAGTTCCAGAACGCCAAGAACTGGAAACACCATATATTTT.

The V and J genes are TRBV9 and TRBJ2-2; 9 bases are a match to TRBD2. V shed 0 bases, J shed 1 base, and the junction held 4 bases outside the gene matches. Looked up from germline, CDR1 is SGDLS and CDR2 is YYNGEE. The CDR3 has 17 amino acids. The CDR3 here is CASSVAASGVNTGELFF. CDR3 nucleotides: TGTGCCAGCAGCGTAGCGGCTAGCGGGGTGAACACCGGGGAGCTGTTTTTT.

This clonotype has only a few counts. V and J are TRBV12-3 or TRBV12-4 and TRBJ2-3; D is undetermined. The CDR3 is 17 residues long. Trimming stripped 3 bases from V and 2 bases from J, with 18 bases between. The CDR3, as DNA: TGTGCCAGCAGTTTTCGGCGGTATGGACCCGACACAGATACGCAGTATTTT. Amino acids: CASSFRRYGPDTDTQYF.

This clonotype showed up just a few times. This chain connects TRBV25-1 to TRBJ2-7, with 9 positions matching TRBD2. V lost 7 bases to trimming and J lost 2 bases; unmatched junction nucleotides: 6. The CDR3 extends over 14 amino acids. Germline CDR1 is MGHDK and CDR2 is SYGVNS. The CDR3 sequence is CASIGGRGPYEQYF. The DNA of the CDR3 is TGTGCCAGCATCGGCGGGAGGGGGCCCTACGAGCAGTACTTC.

At least ten counts were recorded for this clonotype. V is TRBV7-2 and J is TRBJ1-1; 7 nucleotides align to TRBD1. Looked up from germline, CDR1 is SGHTA and CDR2 is FQGNSA. V shed 2 bases and J 3 bases; nucleotides not matched to a gene: 3. CDR3 size: 14 residues. CDR3 in DNA: TGTGCCAGCAGCTTAAGGGGGCGAGACACTGAAGCTTTCTTT. It is translated as CASSLRGRDTEAFF.

This clonotype was observed a few times. V usage is TRBV6-1 and J usage is TRBJ2-3; D is perhaps TRBD1 (6 bases). Per germline, CDR1 MNHNS and CDR2 SASEGT. This CDR3 comprises 16 residues. V lost 5 bases and J lost 2, with 17 bases in between. DNA for the CDR3: TGTGCCAGCAGTCCCCGAGCAGGGGAGAACACAGATACGCAGTATTTT. This sequence encodes CASSPRAGENTDTQYF.

This clonotype has a count of ten or more. The chain couples TRBV5-1 to TRBJ2-5; D uncertain. Germline V CDR1 and CDR2: SGHRS, YFSETQ. V was pared by 0 bases and J by 5 bases, with 11 bases between. The CDR3 length is 14 residues. The CDR3 spells CASSLGRDGETQYF. DNA for the CDR3: TGCGCCAGCAGCTTGGGCAGAGACGGGGAGACCCAGTACTTC.

The V and J genes are TRBV28 and TRBJ2-7; D might be TRBD1 (6 bases). Deletions cut 3 bases from V and 5 bases from J, with 17 bases between. Germline V gene lookup returns CDR1 MDHEN and CDR2 SYDVKM. This CDR3 region has 15 residues. CDR3 in DNA: TGTGCCAGCAGTTTTCTTGGGGCAGGGGATAACGAGCAGTACTTC. Encoded protein: CASSFLGAGDNEQYF.

This clonotype was counted many times. The chain employs TRBV29-1 and TRBJ2-5; possible D gene TRBD2, 5 bases. The V end was cut by 5 bases, the J end by 5 bases, with 15 bases between. Germline CDR1 SQVTM, CDR2 ANQGSEA. The CDR3 is 13 amino acids. The CDR3 region has the DNA TGCAGCGTTCAAAGAGGGCGGAGGGAGACCCAGTACTTC. Translation gives CSVQRGRRETQYF.

This clonotype was seen more than once but under ten times. V is TRBV2 and J is TRBJ2-7; 7 bases are shared with TRBD1. Looked up from germline, CDR1 is SNHLY and CDR2 is FYNNEI. Trimming cost V 3 bases and J 7 bases; bases outside gene matches: 9. This CDR3 is built from 14 residues. CDR3 loop: CASSDTGAAWEQYF. In DNA, the CDR3 is TGTGCCAGCAGTGATACAGGGGCGGCTTGGGAGCAGTACTTC.

This chain joins TRBV29-1 and TRBJ2-1, with 7 bases identical to TRBD1. V shed 0 bases, J shed 8 bases, and the junction held 7 bases outside the gene matches. CDR1 is SQVTM and CDR2 is ANQGSEA in the germline V gene. The CDR3 is 14 residues long. CDR3 in amino acids: CSVEDRKGGDEQFF. The CDR3 nucleotides are TGCAGCGTTGAAGATCGGAAAGGGGGCGATGAGCAGTTCTTC.

CDR3 sequence reads: CASSDVTDTQYF. The DNA for the CDR3 is TGTGCCAGCAGCGACGTCACAGATACGCAGTATTTT. The chain carries TRBV7-9 and TRBJ2-3; D gene ambiguous. The V end lost 5 bases, the J end lost 2 bases, and 5 bases lay between the germline ends. This CDR3 spans 12 amino acids. CDR1 and CDR2 from the germline V gene are SEHNR and FQNEAQ (reference sequence).

This clonotype has at least ten counts. The rearrangement links TRBV20-1 to TRBJ2-3; 10 bases align to TRBD2. Germline V lookup: CDR1 DFQATT, CDR2 SNEGSKA (reference sequence). V lost 0 bases to trimming and J lost 6 bases; unmatched junction nucleotides: 12. The CDR3 sequence is 17 residues long. CDR3 nucleotide sequence: TGCAGTGCTAGAGATCTGACTAGCGGGTCCCTAAGGGATACGCAGTATTTT. Translated, it gives CSARDLTSGSLRDTQYF.

This clonotype was detected a few times. The chain employs TRBV20-1 and TRBJ2-1, with unresolved D. The germline V gene has CDR1 DFQATT and CDR2 SNEGSKA (reference sequence). This CDR3 comprises 13 residues. The V end lost 3 bases, the J end lost 3 bases, and 9 bases lay between the germline ends. The CDR3 loop is CSASGSGYNEQFF. For the CDR3, the DNA is TGCAGTGCTAGCGGATCAGGCTACAATGAGCAGTTCTTC.

The table lists this clonotype with a few counts. This sequence joins TRBV28 and TRBJ2-6, with 9 bases aligning to TRBD1. Germline CDR1 MDHEN, CDR2 SYDVKM. After removal of 7 bases from V and 4 bases from J, the junction contained 17 bases not matched to a gene. This CDR3 comprises 19 residues. The CDR3 here is CASMTGGTWPLGGANVLTF. The CDR3, as DNA: TGTGCCAGCATGACAGGGGGAACATGGCCTCTAGGAGGGGCCAACGTCCTGACTTTC.

A few counts support this clonotype. The chain links TRBV12-3 or TRBV12-4 to TRBJ1-2, with D perhaps TRBD1 (5 bases). Trimming took off 1 base at V and 6 bases at J, with 15 bases between the two ends. CDR3 length: 15 residues. CDR3 residues: CASSLDWGVSHGYTF. The CDR3 region has the DNA TGTGCCAGCAGTTTAGATTGGGGCGTTTCACATGGCTACACCTTC.

About this clonotype: A much larger clone differs from this one at a single base, so this may be a read error. The CDR3 DNA follows: TGTGCCAGCAGTGAAGTAGGGCACGCGTGCGGCTACACCTTC. Translating it yields CASSEVGHACGYTF. The chain combines TRBV25-1 with TRBJ1-2; D is unresolved. CDR3 length: 14 amino acids. The germline V gene encodes CDR1 MGHDK and CDR2 SYGVNS. Trimming shortened V by 2 bases and J by 8 bases, and 15 bases separated the two germline ends.